This record looks at one TCR beta chain sequence and its context. V shed 5 bases and J 0 bases; nucleotides not matched to a gene: 6. CDR1 is MDHEN, CDR2 SYDVKM, per germline. The CDR3 extends over 16 amino acids. In the study's own analysis: Estimates of nucleated cell counts were drawn from the amplification of reference gene primers. Measured with immunoSEQ multiplex PCR; TCRdb has only the in-frame clones, and not every one. V, J and clone size were drawn from that table, and D and trimming were deduced from the DNA. The repertoire has about 160,000 clones, 92% of them found once; the top ten carry 4.5% to 5%. The sample comes from a study of blood T cell repertoires in COVID-19. About the study: The analysed material was cDNA or gDNA that came from T cells, B-cell-depleted T cells, or PBMCs.

The material sequenced was peripheral blood. The TCR was taken from a man aged 25 to 40 with COVID-19, enrolled during active disease. V is TRBV28 and J is TRBJ2-7, with 11 bases that match TRBD1. This CDR3 reads CASSAPGTGGSYEQYF. CDR3 nucleotides: TGTGCCAGCAGTGCCCCCGGGACAGGGGGCTCCTACGAGCAGTACTTC.